The clone carrying this T cell receptor (beta chain) was observed a handful of times. Antigen specificity is unknown. TCRdb processed the 5' RACE reads anew with MiXCR; each CDR3 protein has one entry. The repertoire includes roughly 400,000 distinct CDR3 sequences, roughly 18% of them detected once, and roughly 21% sits in the top ten. The record originates from a study of T-cell memory formation after mild COVID-19. Study details: TCR clusters were mostly confined to one donor each.

The CDR3 runs to 15 residues. V lost 5 bases to trimming and J lost 3 bases, with 16 bases between them. Germline V gene sequence: CDR1 SGHVS, CDR2 FQNEAQ. Study-wide results and limits: Confirmation was lacking for SARS-CoV-2 specificity of second-wave clones that peaked on day 37. That cross-reactive memory joined was suggested by some responding clones appearing in pre-infection memory. Later expanders leaned CD4+, whereas day 15 to 85 contracting clones were balanced CD4/CD8.

The sequencing input was PBMCs or a T cell subset sorted from them (not recorded which). The clonotype was recovered from a man between 18 and 29 years old who had mild COVID-19 (a few samples of this study predate the infection). Cell type and time point are not known. V and J are TRBV7-8 and TRBJ1-2; D is perhaps TRBD1 (6 bases). This chain's CDR3 is CASSEMRGAYYGYTF. CDR3 nucleotides: TGTGCCAGCAGCGAGATGCGGGGGGCTTACTATGGCTACACCTTC.